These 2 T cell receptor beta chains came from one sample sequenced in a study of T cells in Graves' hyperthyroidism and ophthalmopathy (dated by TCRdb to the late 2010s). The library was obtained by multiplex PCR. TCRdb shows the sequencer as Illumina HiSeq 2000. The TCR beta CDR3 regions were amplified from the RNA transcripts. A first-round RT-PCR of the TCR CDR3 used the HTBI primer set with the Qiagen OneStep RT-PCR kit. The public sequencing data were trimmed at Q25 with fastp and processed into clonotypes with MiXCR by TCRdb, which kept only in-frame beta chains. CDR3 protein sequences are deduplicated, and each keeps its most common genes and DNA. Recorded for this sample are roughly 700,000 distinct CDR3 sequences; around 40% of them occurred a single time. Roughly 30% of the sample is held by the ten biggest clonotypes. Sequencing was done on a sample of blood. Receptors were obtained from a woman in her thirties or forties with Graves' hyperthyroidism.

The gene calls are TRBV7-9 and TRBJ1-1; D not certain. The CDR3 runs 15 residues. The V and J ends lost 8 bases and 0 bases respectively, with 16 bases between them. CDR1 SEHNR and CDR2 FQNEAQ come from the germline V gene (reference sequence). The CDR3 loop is CASSPPPPVNTEAFF. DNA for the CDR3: TGTGCCAGCTCACCACCGCCGCCAGTGAACACTGAAGCTTTCTTT.

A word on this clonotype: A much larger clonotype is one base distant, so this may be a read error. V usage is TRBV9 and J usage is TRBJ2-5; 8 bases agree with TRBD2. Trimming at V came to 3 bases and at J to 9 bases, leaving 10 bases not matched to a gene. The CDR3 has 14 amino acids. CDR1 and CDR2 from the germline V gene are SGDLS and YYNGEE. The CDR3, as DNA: TGTGCCAGCAGCGCCTCAGGGTTGCGGGAGGCCCAGTACTTC. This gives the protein CASSASGLREAQYF.